This TCR beta chain was profiled in a study of cytomegalovirus exposure and HLA in healthy donors. General study findings and limits: The authors listed 180 or so TCR beta chains as cytomegalovirus-associated.

Clones were sequenced by immunoSEQ multiplex PCR, and TCRdb holds only the in-frame ones, with some missing. Of a few hundred thousand clones in the sample, around 89% were seen once. CDR1 is SNHLY, CDR2 FYNNEI, per germline. V dropped 6 bases and J dropped 4; count of bases not matched to a gene: 9. The CDR3 extends over 15 amino acids. A word on this clone: The antigen remains undetermined.

This chain joins TRBV2 and TRBJ2-1; 7 bases match TRBD1. The sample was PBMCs. The TCR was taken from a young woman in good health and CMV-seronegative. In DNA form, the CDR3 reads TGTGCCAGCAGGGGCAGACAGGGAACGTACAATGAGCAGTTCTTC. The encoded protein is CASRGRQGTYNEQFF.